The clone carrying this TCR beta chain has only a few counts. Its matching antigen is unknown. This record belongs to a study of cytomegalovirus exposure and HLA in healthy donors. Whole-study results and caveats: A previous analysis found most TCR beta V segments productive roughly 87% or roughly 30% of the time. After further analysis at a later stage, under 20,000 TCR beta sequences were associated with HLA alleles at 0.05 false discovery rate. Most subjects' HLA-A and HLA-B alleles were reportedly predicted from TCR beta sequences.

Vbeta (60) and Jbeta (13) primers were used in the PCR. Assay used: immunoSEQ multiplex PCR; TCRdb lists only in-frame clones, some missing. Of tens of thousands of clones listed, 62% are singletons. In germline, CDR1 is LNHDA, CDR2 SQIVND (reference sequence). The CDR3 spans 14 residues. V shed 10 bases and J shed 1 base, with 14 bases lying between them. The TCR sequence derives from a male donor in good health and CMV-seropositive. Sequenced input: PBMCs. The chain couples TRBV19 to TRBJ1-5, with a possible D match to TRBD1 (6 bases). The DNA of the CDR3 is TGTGCCACCCAGTCAGGGGTAAGCAATCAGCCCCAGCATTTT. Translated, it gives CATQSGVSNQPQHF.